This paragraph reports one TCR beta chain. Its antigen is currently unknown. Template material for amplifying TCR beta CDR3 regions consisted of RNA transcripts. The HTBI primer set drove a first-round RT-PCR of the TCR CDR3. One entry per CDR3 protein, called by TCRdb with MiXCR from the multiplex PCR reads. Seen here are roughly 600,000 distinct CDR3 sequences, roughly 15% observed once, and the top ten hold around 13%. Investigators excluded patients with uncontrolled infection, other autoimmune disease, pregnancy or lactation. This record comes from a study of T cells in Graves' hyperthyroidism and ophthalmopathy. Whole-study findings and limits: Most thyroid clonotypes expanded above 0.001 appeared in blood too. Ophthalmopathy was model-predicted a median 6.5 months pre-onset. Separation of ophthalmopathy from stable hyperthyroidism was achieved by a 13 V-J model.

The CDR3 loop spans 13 amino acids. Per germline, CDR1 SGHDN and CDR2 FVKESK. V lost 1 base to trimming and J lost 5 bases, with 8 bases between them. The TCR was taken from a woman aged 45-59 years with Graves' ophthalmopathy. The sequenced sample consisted of blood. The chain uses TRBV14 and TRBJ2-5; D not resolved. The CDR3: CASSQVGAETQYF. CDR3 nucleotide sequence: TGTGCCAGCAGCCAAGTAGGTGCCGAGACCCAGTACTTC.